This T cell receptor beta chain was obtained from a study of lymphopenia after photon versus proton radiotherapy. The study's findings and limits: After the lymphocyte nadir, photon-treated repertoires showed oligoclonal expansion, especially of CD8+ Temra cells. Post-nadir TCR diversity decline inversely tracked overall survival among those who died. Relative stability marked proton patients; photon patients lost diversity and naive cells.

CDR1 and CDR2 (germline): MNHEY, SMNVEV (reference sequence). The CDR3 totals 15 residues. J gave up 5 bases and V 2 bases, and 3 bases lay outside the gene matches. Regarding this clone: The antigen remains unidentified.

The data were produced by immunoSEQ multiplex PCR, yet TCRdb's version contains in-frame clones alone and is incomplete. The table lists over 35,000 clones, over 80% of them singletons. The chain joins TRBV27 to TRBJ1-6, with 7 positions matching TRBD1. This sample comprised peripheral blood, obtained from a patient treated with proton-based radiotherapy. This receptor was identified in a woman in her 70s with pancreatic cancer. The chain's CDR3 is CASSLQGVDNSPLHF. CDR3 in DNA: TGTGCCAGCAGTTTACAGGGGGTCGATAATTCACCCCTCCACTTT.